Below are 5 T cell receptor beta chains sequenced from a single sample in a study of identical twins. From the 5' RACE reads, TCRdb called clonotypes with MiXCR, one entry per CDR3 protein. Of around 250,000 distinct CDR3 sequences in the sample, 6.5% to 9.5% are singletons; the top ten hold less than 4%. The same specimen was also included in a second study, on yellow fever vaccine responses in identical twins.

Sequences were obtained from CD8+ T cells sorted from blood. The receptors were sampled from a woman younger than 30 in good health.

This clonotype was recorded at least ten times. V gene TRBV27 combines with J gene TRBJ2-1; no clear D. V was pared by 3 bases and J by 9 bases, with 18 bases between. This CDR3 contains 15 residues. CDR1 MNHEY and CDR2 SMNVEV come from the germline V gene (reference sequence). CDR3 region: CASSFFSTSESEQFF. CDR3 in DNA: TGTGCCAGCAGTTTCTTTTCGACGTCGGAGAGTGAGCAGTTCTTC.

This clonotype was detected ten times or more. The CDR3 spells CASSATGAPNEKLFF. The CDR3 DNA sequence: TGTGCCAGCAGCGCCACAGGCGCCCCTAATGAAAAACTGTTTTTT. V and J are TRBV9 and TRBJ1-4; maybe TRBD1 (5 bases). The CDR3 totals 15 residues. Trimming shortened V by 3 bases and J by 3 bases, and 12 bases separated the two germline ends. Looked up from germline, CDR1 is SGDLS and CDR2 is YYNGEE.

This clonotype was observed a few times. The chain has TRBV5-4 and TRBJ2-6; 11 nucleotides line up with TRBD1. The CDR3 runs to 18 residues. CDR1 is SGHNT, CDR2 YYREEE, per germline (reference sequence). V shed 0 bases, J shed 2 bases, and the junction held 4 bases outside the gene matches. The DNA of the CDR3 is TGTGCCAGCAGCTTGGCCGGGACAGGGGGGCCTGGGGCCAACGTCCTGACTTTC. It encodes CASSLAGTGGPGANVLTF.

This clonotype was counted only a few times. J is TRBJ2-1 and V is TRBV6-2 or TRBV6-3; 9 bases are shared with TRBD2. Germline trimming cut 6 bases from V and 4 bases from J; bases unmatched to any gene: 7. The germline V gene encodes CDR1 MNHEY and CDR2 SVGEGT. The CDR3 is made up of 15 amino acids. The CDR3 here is CASSPRSGGYNEQFF. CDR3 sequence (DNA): TGTGCCAGCAGCCCTCGCAGCGGGGGGTACAATGAGCAGTTCTTC.

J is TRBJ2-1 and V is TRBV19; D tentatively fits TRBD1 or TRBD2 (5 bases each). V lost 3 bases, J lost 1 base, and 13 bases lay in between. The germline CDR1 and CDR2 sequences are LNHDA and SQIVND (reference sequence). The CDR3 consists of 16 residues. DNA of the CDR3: TGTGCCAGTAGTATCAAGGGGAGTTATTCCTACAATGAGCAGTTCTTC. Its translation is CASSIKGSYSYNEQFF.